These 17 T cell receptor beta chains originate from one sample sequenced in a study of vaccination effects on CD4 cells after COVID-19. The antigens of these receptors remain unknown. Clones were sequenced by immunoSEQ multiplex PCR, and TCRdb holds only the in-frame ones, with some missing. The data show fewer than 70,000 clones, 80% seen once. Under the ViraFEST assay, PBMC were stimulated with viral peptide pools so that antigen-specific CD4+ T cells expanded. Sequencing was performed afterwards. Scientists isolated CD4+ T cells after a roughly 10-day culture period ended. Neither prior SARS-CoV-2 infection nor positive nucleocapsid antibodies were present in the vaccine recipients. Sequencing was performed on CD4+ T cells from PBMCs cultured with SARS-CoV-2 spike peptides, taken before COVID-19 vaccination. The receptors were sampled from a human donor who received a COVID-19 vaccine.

The CDR3 loop is CASSGRTGRRVAAKNIQYF. Here the CDR3 DNA reads TGTGCCAGCAGCGGACGGACAGGGCGGAGGGTGGCAGCCAAAAACATTCAGTACTTC. This chain connects TRBV11-2 to TRBJ2-4, with 8 nucleotides matching TRBD1. The CDR3 is made up of 19 amino acids. Germline assignment: CDR1 SGHAT and CDR2 FQNNGV. V shed 5 bases and J 0 bases; nucleotides not matched to a gene: 15.

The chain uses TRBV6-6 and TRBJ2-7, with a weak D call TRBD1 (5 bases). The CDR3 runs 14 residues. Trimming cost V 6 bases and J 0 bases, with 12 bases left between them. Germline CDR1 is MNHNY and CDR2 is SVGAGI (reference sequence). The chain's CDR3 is CASSQTGTSYEQYV. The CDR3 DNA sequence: TGTGCCAGCAGCCAAACAGGAACCTCCTACGAGCAGTACGTC.

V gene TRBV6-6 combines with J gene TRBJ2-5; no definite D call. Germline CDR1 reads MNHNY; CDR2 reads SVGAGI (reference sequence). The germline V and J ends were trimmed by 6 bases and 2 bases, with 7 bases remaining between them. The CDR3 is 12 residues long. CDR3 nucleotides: TGTGCCAGCAGGACTTGGCAAGAGACCCAGTACTTC. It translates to CASRTWQETQYF.

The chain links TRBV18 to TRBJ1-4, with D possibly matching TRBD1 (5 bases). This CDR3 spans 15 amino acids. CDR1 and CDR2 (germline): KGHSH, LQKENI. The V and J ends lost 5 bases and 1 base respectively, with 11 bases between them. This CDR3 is CASSSGTETNEKLFF. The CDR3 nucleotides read TGTGCCAGCTCATCCGGGACGGAAACTAATGAAAAACTGTTTTTT.

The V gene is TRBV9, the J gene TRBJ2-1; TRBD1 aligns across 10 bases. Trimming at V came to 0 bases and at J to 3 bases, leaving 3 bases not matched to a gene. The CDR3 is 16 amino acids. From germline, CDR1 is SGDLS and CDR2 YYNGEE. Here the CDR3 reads CASSVVRTGGYNEQFF. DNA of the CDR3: TGTGCCAGCAGCGTAGTCAGGACAGGGGGCTACAATGAGCAGTTCTTC. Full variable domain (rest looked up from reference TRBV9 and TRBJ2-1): DSGVTQTPKHLITATGQRVTLRCSPRSGDLSVYWYQQSLDQGLQFLIQYYNGEERAKGNILERFSAQQFPDLHSELNLSSLELGDSALYFCASSVVRTGGYNEQFFGPGTRLTVL.

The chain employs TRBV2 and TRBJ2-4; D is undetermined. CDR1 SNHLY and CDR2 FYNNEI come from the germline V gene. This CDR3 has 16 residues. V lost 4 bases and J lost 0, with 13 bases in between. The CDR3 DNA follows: TGTGCCAGCAGTGTTTTCGAGAAACTAGCCAAAAACATTCAGTACTTC. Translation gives CASSVFEKLAKNIQYF.

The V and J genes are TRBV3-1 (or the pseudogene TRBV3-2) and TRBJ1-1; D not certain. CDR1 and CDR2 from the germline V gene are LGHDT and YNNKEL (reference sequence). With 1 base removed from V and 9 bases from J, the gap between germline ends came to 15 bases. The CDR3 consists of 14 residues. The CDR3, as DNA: TGTGCCAGCAGCCAAGGGGGAGGGCTAACAAAAGCTTTCTTT. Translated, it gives CASSQGGGLTKAFF.

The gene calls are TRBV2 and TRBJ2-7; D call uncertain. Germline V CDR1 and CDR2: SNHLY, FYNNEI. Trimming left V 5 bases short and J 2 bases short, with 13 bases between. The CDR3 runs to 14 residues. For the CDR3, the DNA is TGTGCCAGCAGTAGCCACCCCGGCGCCTACGAGCAGTACGTC. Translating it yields CASSSHPGAYEQYV.

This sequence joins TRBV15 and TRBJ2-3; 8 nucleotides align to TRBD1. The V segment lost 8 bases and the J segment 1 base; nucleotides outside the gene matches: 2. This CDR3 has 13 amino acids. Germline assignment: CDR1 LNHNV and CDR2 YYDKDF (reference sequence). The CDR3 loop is CATGGQGTDTQYF. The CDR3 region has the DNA TGTGCCACCGGGGGACAGGGCACAGATACGCAGTATTTT.

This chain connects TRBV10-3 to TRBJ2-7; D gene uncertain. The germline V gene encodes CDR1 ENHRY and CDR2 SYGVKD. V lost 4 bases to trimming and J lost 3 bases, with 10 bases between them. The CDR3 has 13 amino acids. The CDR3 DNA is TGTGCCATCAGTGCGAACGGCGTCTACGAGCAGTACGTC. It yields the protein CAISANGVYEQYV.

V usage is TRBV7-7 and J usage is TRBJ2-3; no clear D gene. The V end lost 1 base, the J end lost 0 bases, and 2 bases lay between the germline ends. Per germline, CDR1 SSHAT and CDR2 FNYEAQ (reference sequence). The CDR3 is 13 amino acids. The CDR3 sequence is CASSLDSTDTQYF. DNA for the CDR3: TGTGCCAGCAGCTTAGATAGCACAGATACGCAGTATTTT.

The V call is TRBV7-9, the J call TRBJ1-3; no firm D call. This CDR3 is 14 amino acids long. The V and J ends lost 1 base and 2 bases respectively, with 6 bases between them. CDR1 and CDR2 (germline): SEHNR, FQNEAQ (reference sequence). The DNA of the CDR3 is TGTGCCAGCAGCTTAGGTGCAGCTGGAAACACCATATATTTT. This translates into CASSLGAAGNTIYF.

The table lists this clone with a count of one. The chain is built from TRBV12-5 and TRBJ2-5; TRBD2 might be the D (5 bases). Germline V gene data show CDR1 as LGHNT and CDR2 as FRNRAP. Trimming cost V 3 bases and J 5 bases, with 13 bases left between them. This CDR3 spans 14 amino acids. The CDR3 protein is CASGFGLSGETQYF. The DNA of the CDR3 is TGTGCTAGTGGTTTCGGACTGTCGGGGGAGACCCAGTACTTC.

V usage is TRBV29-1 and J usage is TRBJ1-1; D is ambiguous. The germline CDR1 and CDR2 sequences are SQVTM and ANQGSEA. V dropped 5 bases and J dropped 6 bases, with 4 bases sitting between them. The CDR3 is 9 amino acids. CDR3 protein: CSVFPEAFF. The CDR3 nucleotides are TGCAGCGTTTTCCCTGAAGCTTTCTTT.

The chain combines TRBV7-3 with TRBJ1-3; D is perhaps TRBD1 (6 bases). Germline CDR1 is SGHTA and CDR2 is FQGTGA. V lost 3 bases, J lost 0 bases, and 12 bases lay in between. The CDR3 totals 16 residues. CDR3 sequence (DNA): TGTGCCAGCAGCTTGACAGGCTTCGTCTCTGGAAACACCATATATTTT. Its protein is CASSLTGFVSGNTIYF.

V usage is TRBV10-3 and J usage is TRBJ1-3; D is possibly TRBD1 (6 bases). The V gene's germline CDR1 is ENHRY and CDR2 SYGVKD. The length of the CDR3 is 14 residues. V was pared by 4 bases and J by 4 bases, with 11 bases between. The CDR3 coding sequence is TGTGCCATCAGTGGACAGGAGGGGGGAAACACCATATATTTT. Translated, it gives CAISGQEGGNTIYF.

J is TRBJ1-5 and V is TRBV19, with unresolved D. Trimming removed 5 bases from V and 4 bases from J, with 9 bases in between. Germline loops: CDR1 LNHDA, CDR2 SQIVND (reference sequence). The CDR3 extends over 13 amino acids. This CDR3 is CASSDYGNQPQHF. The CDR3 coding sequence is TGTGCCAGTAGTGACTACGGGAATCAGCCCCAGCATTTT. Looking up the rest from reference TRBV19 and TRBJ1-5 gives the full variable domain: DGGITQSPKYLFRKEGQNVTLSCEQNLNHDAMYWYRQDPGQGLRLIYYSQIVNDFQKGDIAEGYSVSREKKESFPLTVTSAQKNPTAFYLCASSDYGNQPQHFGDGTRLSIL.